The 31 T cell receptor beta chains below were found in one sample sequenced in a study of cytomegalovirus exposure and HLA in healthy donors. The PCR had 60 Vbeta and 13 Jbeta primers. The data were produced by immunoSEQ multiplex PCR, yet TCRdb's version contains in-frame clones alone and is incomplete. The table shows fewer than 120,000 clones, with approximately 86% occurring only once. Sequenced: PBMCs. The receptors were gathered from a middle-aged man in good health and CMV-seronegative.

This chain links TRBV11-1 with TRBJ1-1; a possible D gene is TRBD1 (5 bases). V lost 2 bases, J lost 4 bases, and 11 bases lay in between. CDR3 length: 14 residues. CDR1 and CDR2 from the germline V gene are SGHAT and FQDESV (reference sequence). The CDR3 DNA reads TGTGCCAGCAGCTTACAGGGTCTGGCCACTGAAGCTTTCTTT. This gives the protein CASSLQGLATEAFF.

The CDR3 is CASSRAGGAGTEAFF. The CDR3 DNA reads TGTGCCAGTAGTAGGGCAGGGGGCGCCGGCACTGAAGCTTTCTTT. V gene TRBV19 combines with J gene TRBJ1-1, with 8 bases identical to TRBD1. CDR1 is LNHDA and CDR2 is SQIVND in the germline V gene (reference sequence). The trim removed 4 bases at V and 4 bases at J, leaving 8 bases unmatched. The CDR3 sequence is 15 residues long. The full variable domain, completed using reference TRBV19 and TRBJ1-1, is DGGITQSPKYLFRKEGQNVTLSCEQNLNHDAMYWYRQDPGQGLRLIYYSQIVNDFQKGDIAEGYSVSREKKESFPLTVTSAQKNPTAFYLCASSRAGGAGTEAFFGQGTRLTVV.

This clone has only a few counts. The chain carries TRBV14 and TRBJ2-3; D possibly corresponds to TRBD1 (5 bases). Germline V gives CDR1 SGHDN, CDR2 FVKESK. This CDR3 contains 17 residues. V lost 0 bases, J lost 5 bases, and 18 bases lay in between. Written as DNA, the CDR3 is TGTGCCAGCAGCCAAGATTGGGCAGGGTATCAAGGAGATACGCAGTATTTT. Translating gives CASSQDWAGYQGDTQYF.

The chain joins TRBV9 to TRBJ1-1; D might be TRBD1 (6 bases). The CDR3 extends over 14 amino acids. Germline V gene data show CDR1 as SGDLS and CDR2 as YYNGEE. The V end was cut by 4 bases, the J end by 7 bases, with 17 bases between. The CDR3 here is CASSRRGGRYEAFF. The CDR3 DNA is TGTGCCAGCAGCCGTAGAGGGGGACGCTATGAAGCTTTCTTT.

The chain recombines TRBV5-4 with TRBJ2-1; 12 bases line up with TRBD2. CDR1 is SGHNT and CDR2 is YYREEE in the germline V gene (reference sequence). V was clipped by 3 bases and J by 2 bases; unmatched bases: 12. The CDR3 extends over 19 amino acids. The CDR3 sequence is CASSWVRTSGVNAYNEQFF. The CDR3 region has the DNA TGTGCCAGCAGCTGGGTCCGGACTAGCGGGGTAAATGCCTACAATGAGCAGTTCTTC. The entire variable domain, with the rest obtained from reference TRBV5-4 and TRBJ2-1, is as follows: ETGVTQSPTHLIKTRGQQVTLRCSSQSGHNTVSWYQQALGQGPQFIFQYYREEENGRGNFPPRFSGLQFPNYSSELNVNALELDDSALYLCASSWVRTSGVNAYNEQFFGPGTRLTVL.

The chain uses TRBV6-5 and TRBJ1-6; 7 bases are a match to TRBD1. V trimming: 6 bases; J trimming: 11 bases; junction bases outside the gene matches: 13. Germline assignment: CDR1 MNHEY and CDR2 SVGAGI. The CDR3 is 15 amino acids. CDR3 sequence: CASRRDSGPGAPLHF. The CDR3 DNA is TGTGCCAGCAGGAGGGACAGCGGGCCAGGGGCACCCCTCCACTTT.

The chain couples TRBV5-6 to TRBJ1-1, with D maybe TRBD1 (5 bases). Per germline, CDR1 SGHDT and CDR2 YYEEEE. The CDR3 length is 15 residues. V was pared by 2 bases and J by 3 bases, with 14 bases between. The CDR3 loop reads CASSFGWGEDTEAFF. The DNA of the CDR3 is TGTGCCAGCAGCTTCGGGTGGGGGGAAGACACTGAAGCTTTCTTT. The complete variable domain, with remaining parts taken from reference TRBV5-6 and TRBJ1-1, reads DAGVTQSPTHLIKTRGQQVTLRCSPKSGHDTVSWYQQALGQGPQFIFQYYEEEERQRGNFPDRFSGHQFPNYSSELNVNALLLGDSALYLCASSFGWGEDTEAFFGQGTRLTVV.

This sequence joins TRBV4-2 and TRBJ2-5; TRBD2 aligns across 10 bases. The CDR3 extends over 16 amino acids. From germline, CDR1 is LGHNA and CDR2 YNFKEQ. Trimming cost V 2 bases and J 4 bases; bases outside gene matches: 7. The CDR3 DNA is TGTGCCAGCAGCCAATTCAGCGGGGGGGCCAGAGAGACCCAGTACTTC. Translated, it gives CASSQFSGGARETQYF.

The chain links TRBV7-2 to TRBJ2-5; D perhaps matches TRBD1 (5 bases). Germline CDR1 reads SGHTA; CDR2 reads FQGNSA. Trimming left V 5 bases short and J 4 bases short, with 17 bases between. This CDR3 has 15 residues. CDR3 coding DNA: TGTGCCAGCAGCCCATCCGCTGTTCAGGGAGAGACCCAGTACTTC. Its protein product is CASSPSAVQGETQYF.

The chain combines TRBV19 with TRBJ1-6, with D unclear. The CDR3 covers 14 residues. The germline CDR1 and CDR2 sequences are LNHDA and SQIVND (reference sequence). V was pared by 5 bases and J by 7 bases, with 12 bases between. The CDR3, as DNA: TGTGCCAGTAGTTCCCCCCCCTTGAATTCACCCCTCCACTTT. The encoded protein is CASSSPPLNSPLHF.

The V call is TRBV28, the J call TRBJ1-6; 8 bases match TRBD1. This CDR3 has 16 residues. CDR1 MDHEN and CDR2 SYDVKM come from the germline V gene. The V gene end was trimmed by 5 bases and the J gene end by 6 bases; junction bases not matched to a gene: 9. The CDR3 region is CASSRTGTGSNSPLHF. Here the CDR3 DNA reads TGTGCCAGCAGTAGAACCGGGACAGGCTCTAATTCACCCCTCCACTTT.

The chain recombines TRBV29-1 with TRBJ1-4; D gene unclear. The germline gives CDR1 SQVTM, CDR2 ANQGSEA. V was trimmed by 6 bases and J by 4 bases, leaving 12 bases between them. CDR3 length: 13 amino acids. The chain's CDR3 is CSVPGGLNEKLFF. CDR3 sequence (DNA): TGCAGCGTACCCGGCGGCCTTAATGAAAAACTGTTTTTT.

The J gene is TRBJ1-5, the V gene TRBV7-9; a possible D gene is TRBD1 (5 bases). V was cut by 5 bases and J by 8 bases, with 19 bases left in between. The CDR3 has 15 amino acids. CDR1 is SEHNR and CDR2 is FQNEAQ in the germline V gene (reference sequence). The CDR3 DNA reads as TGTGCCAGCAGCCTCGGGCAACGGCCGGGGGAGCCCCAGCATTTT. Protein product: CASSLGQRPGEPQHF.

This sequence joins TRBV5-1 and TRBJ2-7; 7 bases map to TRBD1. The V gene end was trimmed by 3 bases and the J gene end by 2 bases; junction bases not matched to a gene: 5. CDR3 length: 14 amino acids. CDR1 and CDR2 from the germline V gene are SGHRS and YFSETQ. CDR3 residues: CASSYQTGTYEQYF. The CDR3 region has the DNA TGCGCCAGCAGCTATCAGACAGGGACCTACGAGCAGTACTTC.

The chain employs TRBV15 and TRBJ1-2, with D perhaps matching TRBD1 (6 bases). This CDR3 has 16 amino acids. The V gene's germline CDR1 is LNHNV and CDR2 YYDKDF (reference sequence). The germline V and J ends were trimmed by 1 base and 6 bases, with 18 bases remaining between them. In DNA, the CDR3 is TGTGCCACCAGCAGAGGGACAGTCCCACATCAGGATGGCTACACCTTC. Protein product: CATSRGTVPHQDGYTF.

The chain joins TRBV7-9 to TRBJ1-5, with D perhaps TRBD1 (6 bases). The CDR3 consists of 15 residues. V was shortened by 4 bases and J by 6 bases, with 16 bases between the two germline ends. CDR1 SEHNR and CDR2 FQNEAQ come from the germline V gene (reference sequence). The CDR3 nucleotides read TGTGCCAGCAGCTCCCAGGGGATCGGGGCTCAGCCCCAGCATTTT. Protein product: CASSSQGIGAQPQHF.

The rearrangement uses TRBV30 and TRBJ2-3; 13 nucleotides align to TRBD2. The CDR3 has 15 amino acids. Germline CDR1 and CDR2: GTSNPN and SVGIG (reference sequence). V lost 0 bases, J lost 8 bases, and 5 bases stayed unmatched. CDR3 in DNA: TGTGCCTGGAGTGTAAGTGGACTAGCGGGGGCTACGCAGTATTTT. The encoded protein is CAWSVSGLAGATQYF. The variable domain in full, completed from reference TRBV30 and TRBJ2-3, reads SQTIHQWPATLVQPVGSPLSLECTVEGTSNPNLYWYRQAAGRGLQLLFYSVGIGQISSEVPQNLSASRPQDRQFILSSKKLLLSDSGFYLCAWSVSGLAGATQYFGPGTRLTVL.

The chain couples TRBV5-1 to TRBJ2-3; unclear D gene. CDR1 SGHRS and CDR2 YFSETQ come from the germline V gene. The V and J ends lost 2 bases and 4 bases respectively, with 11 bases between them. The CDR3 is made up of 14 amino acids. CDR3 in amino acids: CASSFFPLADTQYF. The CDR3 DNA follows: TGCGCCAGCAGCTTTTTCCCCTTAGCAGATACGCAGTATTTT.

The V call is TRBV14, the J call TRBJ1-6; 9 nucleotides match TRBD1. This CDR3 has 15 residues. Germline-derived CDR1 and CDR2 are SGHDN and FVKESK. J lost 10 bases, V lost 5 bases, and 9 bases had no gene match. The CDR3 nucleotides are TGTGCCAGCAGCTCTCCGGGACAGGGTTTGTCACCCCTCCACTTT. It translates to CASSSPGQGLSPLHF.

The chain joins TRBV9 to TRBJ1-1; TRBD1 aligns across 9 bases. Germline V gene data show CDR1 as SGDLS and CDR2 as YYNGEE. CDR3 length: 14 residues. V shed 3 bases and J 6 bases; nucleotides not matched to a gene: 6. The CDR3 here is CASSALTGGSEAFF. The CDR3 DNA reads as TGTGCCAGCAGCGCGCTAACAGGGGGCTCTGAAGCTTTCTTT.

The rearrangement uses TRBV29-1 and TRBJ1-3; D call uncertain. CDR1 is SQVTM and CDR2 is ANQGSEA in the germline V gene. V was pared by 6 bases and J by 4 bases, with 7 bases between. The CDR3 is made up of 11 amino acids. The CDR3 sequence is CSVLVGNTIYF. The CDR3 bases are TGCAGCGTCCTTGTGGGAAACACCATATATTTT.

This chain links TRBV28 with TRBJ1-2, with TRBD1 identical over 7 bases. CDR1 is MDHEN, CDR2 SYDVKM, per germline. V trimming: 8 bases; J trimming: 0 bases; junction bases outside the gene matches: 3. This CDR3 has 13 amino acids. The CDR3 reads CASLGQPNYGYTF. The CDR3 DNA follows: TGTGCCAGCCTGGGACAGCCTAACTATGGCTACACCTTC.

The chain couples TRBV28 to TRBJ2-5, with D possibly TRBD1 on 6 matching bases. CDR3 size: 16 residues. V was shortened by 2 bases and J by 2 bases, with 15 bases between the two germline ends. CDR1 is MDHEN, CDR2 SYDVKM, per germline. The DNA for the CDR3 is TGTGCCAGCAGTTTAGTTCAGGGGCTGGGGCAAGAGACCCAGTACTTC. It specifies CASSLVQGLGQETQYF.

The J gene is TRBJ1-2, the V gene TRBV27, with 9 bases matching TRBD1. This CDR3 is built from 12 residues. Germline V CDR1 and CDR2: MNHEY, SMNVEV (reference sequence). Germline trimming cut 6 bases from V and 5 bases from J; bases unmatched to any gene: 1. In DNA, the CDR3 is TGTGCCAGCAGGACAGGGGGGTATGGCTACACCTTC. Encoded protein: CASRTGGYGYTF.

This clone is a singleton in its sample. The J gene is TRBJ1-2, the V gene TRBV29-1; 7 bases line up with TRBD1. Germline-derived CDR1 and CDR2 are SQVTM and ANQGSEA. This CDR3 comprises 12 residues. Trimming removed 4 bases from V and 8 bases from J; junction bases left unmatched: 7. Here the CDR3 reads CSVGRGQRGYTF. The CDR3 bases are TGCAGCGTTGGGAGGGGGCAGAGAGGCTACACCTTC.

This clone was recorded only once. The gene calls are TRBV9 and TRBJ1-2; 7 nucleotides line up with TRBD1. CDR3 length: 14 amino acids. Germline V gives CDR1 SGDLS, CDR2 YYNGEE. With V trimmed by 1 base and J by 4 bases, 4 bases remained unmatched. The CDR3 sequence: CASSVQGGRYGYTF. The DNA for the CDR3 is TGTGCCAGCAGCGTACAGGGGGGCCGCTATGGCTACACCTTC.

The chain combines TRBV5-1 with TRBJ1-1, with a possible D match to TRBD1 (5 bases). The V gene's germline CDR1 is SGHRS and CDR2 YFSETQ. The CDR3 length is 14 residues. V was trimmed by 2 bases and J by 0 bases, leaving 8 bases between them. CDR3 protein: CASSFQGMNTEAFF. The CDR3 DNA sequence: TGCGCCAGCAGCTTCCAGGGCATGAACACTGAAGCTTTCTTT.

This clone was detected once. This sequence joins TRBV18 and TRBJ1-5; 11 nucleotides agree with TRBD1. The germline V gene has CDR1 KGHSH and CDR2 LQKENI. The CDR3 runs to 13 residues. Trimming at V came to 6 bases and at J to 10 bases, leaving 5 bases not matched to a gene. CDR3 sequence (DNA): TGTGCCAGCTCCCTGGACAGGGGGCGACCCCAGCATTTT. Translating it yields CASSLDRGRPQHF. Variable domain in full (rest from reference TRBV18 and TRBJ1-5): NAGVMQNPRHLVRRRGQEARLRCSPMKGHSHVYWYRQLPEEGLKFMVYLQKENIIDESGMPKERFSAEFPKEGPSILRIQQVVRGDSAAYFCASSLDRGRPQHFGDGTRLSIL.

The chain combines TRBV30 with TRBJ1-5, with 10 bases aligning to TRBD1. The CDR3 is made up of 17 amino acids. The germline V gene has CDR1 GTSNPN and CDR2 SVGIG (reference sequence). V was clipped by 4 bases and J by 5 bases; unmatched bases: 14. The CDR3 loop is CAWNGTGEGNVDQPQHF. As DNA, the CDR3 is TGTGCCTGGAATGGGACAGGGGAAGGGAATGTAGATCAGCCCCAGCATTTT.

This clone appeared a single time. The chain employs TRBV5-4 and TRBJ1-2, with D hard to call. Trimming took 4 bases from V and 0 from J, leaving 13 bases between them. The CDR3 runs to 15 residues. Germline V gene sequence: CDR1 SGHNT, CDR2 YYREEE (reference sequence). CDR3 nucleotides: TGTGCCAGCAGCCACTGGTCTGTCCCTAACTATGGCTACACCTTC. Translated: CASSHWSVPNYGYTF. Combining the CDR3 with reference TRBV5-4 and TRBJ1-2 gives the whole variable domain ETGVTQSPTHLIKTRGQQVTLRCSSQSGHNTVSWYQQALGQGPQFIFQYYREEENGRGNFPPRFSGLQFPNYSSELNVNALELDDSALYLCASSHWSVPNYGYTFGSGTRLTVV.

Turning to this clone: This CDR3 is also generated by other DNA sequences in the sample. The chain couples TRBV7-2 to TRBJ1-5; no firm D call. This CDR3 has 14 residues. Trimming stripped 1 base from V and 2 bases from J, with 6 bases between. In germline, CDR1 is SGHTA, CDR2 FQGNSA. CDR3 protein: CASSLDRGNQPQHF. CDR3 nucleotide sequence: TGTGCCAGCAGCTTAGACAGAGGCAATCAGCCCCAGCATTTT.